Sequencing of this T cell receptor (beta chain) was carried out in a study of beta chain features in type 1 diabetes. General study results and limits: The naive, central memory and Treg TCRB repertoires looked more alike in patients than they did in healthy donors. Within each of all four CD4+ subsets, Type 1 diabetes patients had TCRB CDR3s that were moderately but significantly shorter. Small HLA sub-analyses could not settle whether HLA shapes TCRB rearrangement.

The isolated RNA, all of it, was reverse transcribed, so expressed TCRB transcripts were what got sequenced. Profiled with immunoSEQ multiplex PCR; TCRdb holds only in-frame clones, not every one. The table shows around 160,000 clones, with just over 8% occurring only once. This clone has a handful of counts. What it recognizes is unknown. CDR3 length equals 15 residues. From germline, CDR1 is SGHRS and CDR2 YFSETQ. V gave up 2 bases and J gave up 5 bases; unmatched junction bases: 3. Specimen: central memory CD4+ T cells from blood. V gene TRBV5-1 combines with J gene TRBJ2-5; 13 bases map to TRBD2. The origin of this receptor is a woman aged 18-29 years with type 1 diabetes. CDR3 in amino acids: CASSLGTSGVETQYF. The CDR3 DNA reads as TGCGCCAGCAGCTTAGGGACTAGCGGGGTCGAGACCCAGTACTTC.